The source of this T cell receptor (beta chain) is a study of T cells in tuberculosis. The CDR3 is 13 amino acids. Germline V gene lookup returns CDR1 MNHNY and CDR2 SVGAGI (reference sequence). V was shortened by 2 bases and J by 3 bases, with 6 bases between the two germline ends. Method: immunoSEQ multiplex PCR; TCRdb's copy keeps in-frame clones and lacks some. Here the sample spans about 33,000 clones, 85% to 95% being singletons. The chain is built from TRBV6-6 and TRBJ2-3; D possibly corresponds to TRBD2 (6 bases). Source material: PBMCs. The sequence was collected from a donor aged 10-30 years with latent tuberculosis or without tuberculosis infection. Some clones in this sample may be carry-over from other donors' samples. As DNA, the CDR3 is TGTGCCAGCAGTTACGGGAGGACAGATACGCAGTATTTT. It specifies CASSYGRTDTQYF.